These 3 T cell receptor beta chains came from one sample sequenced in a study of PD-1 blockade in mismatch repair-deficient tumors. TCRdb keeps only in-frame clones here, not all; method: immunoSEQ multiplex PCR. The sample contains 80,000 to 130,000 clones, 65% to 85% of which appear only once. The material sequenced was peripheral blood, taken around 8 months after starting pembrolizumab. The receptors shown here come from an adult with mismatch repair-deficient cancer.

There are a few counts of this clone. J is TRBJ1-5 and V is TRBV27, with a tentative D call TRBD1 (5 bases). Trimming left V 7 bases short and J 5 bases short, with 12 bases between. The CDR3 consists of 13 residues. CDR1 and CDR2 (germline): MNHEY, SMNVEV (reference sequence). CDR3 protein: CASTGRGDQPQHF. The CDR3 DNA is TGTGCCAGCACTGGACGAGGGGATCAGCCCCAGCATTTT.

The J gene is TRBJ1-3, the V gene TRBV9; TRBD1 aligns across 8 bases. Trimming at V came to 3 bases and at J to 4 bases, leaving 12 bases not matched to a gene. The CDR3 totals 17 residues. Germline CDR1 and CDR2: SGDLS and YYNGEE. The CDR3 bases are TGTGCCAGCAGCGGAGGGGAAAACAGGGGGAAAGGAAACACCATATATTTT. This gives the protein CASSGGENRGKGNTIYF.

The chain is built from TRBV30 and TRBJ2-5, with D perhaps matching TRBD1 or TRBD2 (6 bases each). Germline CDR1 is GTSNPN and CDR2 is SVGIG (reference sequence). This CDR3 has 14 residues. V lost 2 bases, J lost 1 base, and 11 bases lay in between. DNA of the CDR3: TGTGCCTGGAGTCCCACGGGGGCCCAAGAGACCCAGTACTTC. Protein: CAWSPTGAQETQYF.